One sample yielded the 13 T cell receptor beta chains listed below, sequenced in a study of blood T cell repertoires in COVID-19 (dated by TCRdb to about 2020). The protocol used for the library was the immunoSEQ multiplex PCR assay. The table comes from immuneACCESS by way of TCRdb, which keeps in-frame sequences with V and J called. Part of the clones is missing from these tables; in studies checked, under half for an unresolved V gene and the rest for unknown reasons. Counted in this sample were approximately 150,000 clones; around nine tenths of them appeared once. Over 9.5% of the sample is held by the ten biggest clonotypes. The sequenced material came from peripheral blood. All receptors derive from a man in his 60s with active or convalescent COVID-19.

This CDR3 is CASSKDSAGELFF. The CDR3, as DNA: TGCGCCAGCAGCAAGGACAGTGCCGGGGAGCTGTTTTTT. The rearrangement links TRBV5-1 to TRBJ2-2, with a tentative D call TRBD1 (6 bases). The V gene's germline CDR1 is SGHRS and CDR2 YFSETQ. Trimming cost V 4 bases and J 6 bases, with 10 bases left between them. This CDR3 region has 13 residues. Complete variable domain (other parts from reference TRBV5-1 and TRBJ2-2): KAGVTQTPRYLIKTRGQQVTLSCSPISGHRSVSWYQQTPGQGLQFLFEYFSETQRNKGNFPGRFSGRQFSNSRSEMNVSTLELGDSALYLCASSKDSAGELFFGEGSRLTVL.

The chain uses TRBV3-1 (or the pseudogene TRBV3-2) and TRBJ2-1; D possibly corresponds to TRBD1 (6 bases). Looked up from germline, CDR1 is LGHDT and CDR2 is YNNKEL (reference sequence). Trimming took off 0 bases at V and 10 bases at J, with 16 bases between the two ends. The CDR3 is 15 amino acids. The CDR3 is CASSQEWDKPDEQFF. In DNA form, the CDR3 reads TGTGCCAGCAGCCAAGAGTGGGACAAGCCAGACGAGCAGTTCTTC.

This clone was detected a few times. The chain links TRBV11-2 to TRBJ2-2; TRBD1 agrees at 8 bases. CDR3 size: 15 residues. Looked up from germline, CDR1 is SGHAT and CDR2 is FQNNGV. The V gene end was trimmed by 6 bases and the J gene end by 6 bases; junction bases not matched to a gene: 9. In DNA form, the CDR3 reads TGTGCCAGCAGACCTCGCGGACAGGGAGCCGGGGAGCTGTTTTTT. Its translation: CASRPRGQGAGELFF.

This clone was seen only once. The chain recombines TRBV6-5 with TRBJ2-5, with D possibly matching TRBD2 (5 bases). Trimming took 6 bases from V and 5 from J, leaving 19 bases between them. Germline CDR1 reads MNHEY; CDR2 reads SVGAGI. The CDR3 runs to 15 residues. The CDR3, as DNA: TGTGCCAGCAGGTGGAGACGGGCGGGTGGGGAGACCCAGTACTTC. Translation: CASRWRRAGGETQYF.

V is TRBV6-2 or TRBV6-3 and J is TRBJ2-6, with D possibly being TRBD1 (6 bases). The germline CDR1 and CDR2 sequences are MNHEY and SVGEGT. The CDR3 extends over 18 amino acids. V was pared by 1 base and J by 0 bases, with 13 bases between. This CDR3 reads CASSYYGRGYSGANVLTF. CDR3 nucleotide sequence: TGTGCCAGCAGTTACTACGGCAGGGGCTACTCTGGGGCCAACGTCCTGACTTTC.

This clone has only one observation. J is TRBJ1-1 and V is TRBV6-5; TRBD1 matches 7 bases. With V trimmed by 5 bases and J by 5 bases, 11 bases remained unmatched. The CDR3 runs 15 residues. Germline CDR1 and CDR2: MNHEY and SVGAGI. The CDR3 DNA reads TGTGCCAGCAGTCCACCGGGACAGAGAATAACTGAAGCTTTCTTT. Its protein product is CASSPPGQRITEAFF.

This clone was detected once. This sequence joins TRBV7-2 and TRBJ1-5, with D maybe TRBD1 (5 bases). Germline CDR1 and CDR2: SGHTA and FQGNSA. CDR3 length: 14 residues. V lost 4 bases and J lost 0, with 7 bases in between. In nucleotides, the CDR3 is TGTGCCAGCAGCTCGACAGATAGCAATCAGCCCCAGCATTTT. Translation: CASSSTDSNQPQHF.

The J gene is TRBJ1-5, the V gene TRBV6-5, with D perhaps matching TRBD1 (5 bases). Trimming stripped 5 bases from V and 0 bases from J, with 11 bases between. CDR1 and CDR2 (germline): MNHEY, SVGAGI. CDR3 length: 15 residues. The CDR3 reads CASSPLGGSNQPQHF. Written as DNA, the CDR3 is TGTGCCAGCAGTCCCCTCGGGGGTAGCAATCAGCCCCAGCATTTT.

The chain combines TRBV5-5 with TRBJ1-2, with 8 bases aligning to TRBD1. V shed 2 bases, J shed 5 bases, and the junction held 2 bases outside the gene matches. The CDR3 contains 13 residues. In germline, CDR1 is SGHKS, CDR2 YYEKEE (reference sequence). Written as DNA, the CDR3 is TGTGCCAGCAGCTTTAGGACAGGGTATGGCTACACCTTC. Its protein product is CASSFRTGYGYTF.

A single count supports this clone. The CDR3 here is CAWSVIAGGGPFF. The CDR3 DNA reads TGTGCCTGGAGTGTAATAGCGGGAGGAGGTCCGTTCTTC. The chain joins TRBV30 to TRBJ2-1; TRBD2 agrees at 10 bases. The CDR3 has 13 amino acids. Unmatched junction bases numbered 8, after V lost 0 bases and J lost 15 bases. Germline loops: CDR1 GTSNPN, CDR2 SVGIG (reference sequence).

In regard to this clone: Compared with germline, one end of the junction differs, possibly owing to a read error. V gene TRBV7-6 combines with J gene TRBJ1-6, with D perhaps TRBD1 (6 bases). The CDR3 runs to 14 residues. In germline, CDR1 is SGHVS, CDR2 FNYEAQ. In nucleotides, the CDR3 is TGTGCCAGCAGCGTAGCACAGGGAAATTCACCCCTCCACTTT. This translates into CASSVAQGNSPLHF.

The chain employs TRBV28 and TRBJ1-1; no clear D gene. Trimming pared 8 bases from V and 4 bases from J, leaving 14 bases between. Germline V lookup: CDR1 MDHEN, CDR2 SYDVKM. The CDR3 covers 13 residues. Here the CDR3 reads CASFVQVGTEAFF. CDR3 nucleotides: TGTGCCAGCTTCGTTCAGGTGGGCACTGAAGCTTTCTTT.

The V gene is TRBV10-3, the J gene TRBJ2-3; 9 bases are shared with TRBD2. CDR1 and CDR2 (germline): ENHRY, SYGVKD. The CDR3 covers 15 residues. The V gene end was trimmed by 6 bases and the J gene end by 0 bases; junction bases not matched to a gene: 4. CDR3 sequence reads: CAISTSGFSTDTQYF. The DNA of the CDR3 is TGTGCCATCAGCACTAGCGGGTTTAGCACAGATACGCAGTATTTT.